The T cell receptor (beta chain) under discussion was sequenced for a study of CD8 T cells in Susac syndrome. In regard to this clonotype: At one end the junction does not follow the germline gene, possibly because of a read error.

This CDR3 is built from 15 residues. CDR1 SGHVS and CDR2 FQNEAQ come from the germline V gene. TEMRA cells were FACS-enriched and CD8+ and CD4+ T cells negatively isolated. A quantity of about 0.5 to 1 ug RNA underwent reverse transcription using random hexamers. TCRdb reprocessed the immunoSEQ multiplex PCR reads with MiXCR, giving one entry per CDR3 protein. The sample has 200,000 to 250,000 distinct CDR3 sequences; roughly 90% are singletons. The specimen was CD8+ T cells from PBMCs. The J gene is TRBJ2-1, the V gene TRBV7-8, with D possibly TRBD2 on 6 matching bases. This clonotype was sampled from a human donor with multiple sclerosis. The CDR3 coding sequence is TGTGCCAGCAACTTACTAGCTAGCTCCTACAATGAGCAGTTCTTC. Its translation is CASNLLASSYNEQFF.